Listed here is a single T cell receptor (beta chain). This CDR3 region has 17 residues. Trimming stripped 3 bases from V and 4 bases from J, with 19 bases between. Germline V gene data show CDR1 as LGHNA and CDR2 as YNFKEQ. The data derive from a study of blood T cell repertoires in COVID-19. Study-wide background: Some COVID-19 samples were acute and others convalescent; all came from the United States, Italy and Spain. Sources were T cells, B-cell-depleted T cells, or PBMCs; the material itself was cDNA or gDNA.

Profiling relied on immunoSEQ multiplex PCR, and the TCRdb table lists in-frame clones only, not all of them. The sample holds about 490,000 clones, 70% to 90% seen once. The TCR comes from a human donor in a cohort sampled during active COVID-19. The rearrangement uses TRBV4-2 and TRBJ2-1, with TRBD2 as a possible D gene (7 bases). Sequencing used peripheral blood. The CDR3 DNA is TGTGCCAGCAGCCAGCCTCCAGGGGAGGGAGGGTACAATGAGCAGTTCTTC. The encoded protein is CASSQPPGEGGYNEQFF.